The next 17 T cell receptor beta chains were all read from a single sample in a study of tissue T cells after allogeneic stem cell transplantation. TCRdb's copy holds only in-frame clones and misses some; the assay was immunoSEQ multiplex PCR. The sample yields approximately 20,000 clones, around 63% seen once. Specimen: blood. The receptors stem from a female BALB/c mouse in good health. The mice in this strain carry MHC haplotype H2-d.

For this clone: The genes and germline here are from mouse. The CDR3 is cut off 1 residue early in the read; its end comes from the germline J gene. The chain recombines TRBV17 with TRBJ2-4; TRBD1 agrees at 9 bases. V lost 1 base to trimming and J lost 5 bases; unmatched junction nucleotides: 1. CDR1 is MNHDT, CDR2 YYDKIL, per germline. This CDR3 region has 14 residues. The CDR3 region is CASSRGTGVNTLYF. CDR3 bases read: TGTGCTAGCAGTAGAGGGACAGGGGTAAACACCTTGTAC.

Concerning this clone itself: The listed genes are named as in mouse. The CDR3 end lies 1 residue beyond the end of the read and is filled in from the germline J gene. V and J are TRBV13-2 and TRBJ2-5, with D unclear. The CDR3 is made up of 13 amino acids. Germline CDR1 and CDR2: NNHNN and SYGAGS (reference sequence). V was pared by 5 bases and J by 0 bases, with 7 bases between. The sequenced part of the CDR3 DNA is TGTGCCAGCGGGTCGAATAACCAAGACACCCAGTAC. It specifies CASGSNNQDTQY. The full CDR3 protein is CASGSNNQDTQYF.

This clone has a single count. The gene names here belong to mouse. This chain's CDR3 is CASTRTGGQNTLYF. Incomplete CDR3 DNA: TGTGCCAGCACCAGGACTGGGGGTCAAAACACCTTGTAC. The chain uses TRBV19 and TRBJ2-4; 9 bases fit TRBD2. Sequencing ends 1 residue short of the CDR3 end; the germline J gene provides the rest. Losses at the gene ends were 6 bases for V and 1 base for J; bases not matched to a gene: 3. The germline V gene encodes CDR1 FNHDT and CDR2 SITEND (reference sequence). The CDR3 spans 14 residues. The full variable domain, with the rest looked up from reference TRBV19 and TRBJ2-4, is GGIITQTPKFLIGQEGQKLTLKCQQNFNHDTMYWYRQDSGKGLRLIYYSITENDLQKGDLSEGYDASREKKSSFSLTVTSAQKNEMAVFLCASTRTGGQNTLYFGAGTRLSVL.

Of note for this clone: The genes and germline here are from mouse. The read ends 1 residue before the CDR3 terminus; that terminus is restored from the germline J gene. The chain joins TRBV13-1 to TRBJ2-5; 8 nucleotides match TRBD2. Germline assignment: CDR1 NSHNY and CDR2 SYGAGN. Losses at the gene ends were 0 bases for V and 2 bases for J; bases not matched to a gene: 5. This CDR3 is built from 16 residues. Incomplete CDR3 DNA: TGTGCCAGCAGTGATGCAGGGCTGGGGGGCCAAGACACCCAGTAC. Protein product: CASSDAGLGGQDTQY. The CDR3 in its entirety is CASSDAGLGGQDTQYF.

This clone was detected once. The germline and genes are mouse ones. Sequencing ends 1 residue short of the CDR3 end; the germline J gene provides the rest. The chain employs TRBV5 and TRBJ1-4; D remains unclear. Germline-derived CDR1 and CDR2 are LGHNA and YNLKQL (reference sequence). The V end lost 1 base, the J end lost 0 bases, and 6 bases lay between the germline ends. The CDR3 loop spans 15 amino acids. CDR3 in amino acids: CASSQVPISNERLFF. The covered CDR3 bases are TGTGCCAGCAGCCAAGTGCCAATTTCCAACGAAAGATTATTT.

As regards this clone: These gene names are mouse names. The read gets to within 1 residue of the CDR3 end, and the germline J gene fills in the rest. This rearrangement joins TRBV13-1 to TRBJ2-7; 12 bases match TRBD2. The CDR3 consists of 15 residues. The J segment lost 0 bases and the V segment lost 3 bases, leaving 1 base of the junction unmatched. Germline CDR1 NSHNY, CDR2 SYGAGN. The CDR3: CASSGLGGRSYEQYF. Incomplete CDR3 DNA: TGTGCCAGCAGTGGACTGGGGGGGCGCTCCTATGAACAGTAC.

Concerning this clone: Gene names denote mouse genes. The read ends 1 residue shy of where the CDR3 ends; the end is completed using the germline J gene. The chain recombines TRBV19 with TRBJ1-1; D not certain. V lost 1 base and J 0 bases, leaving 7 bases between the germline ends. Germline assignment: CDR1 FNHDT and CDR2 SITEND (reference sequence). CDR3 length: 14 amino acids. The part of the CDR3 DNA that was read is TGTGCCAGCAGTATAAGGAGTGAGAACACAGAAGTCTTC. The encoded protein is CASSIRSENTEVF. The entire CDR3 sequence reads CASSIRSENTEVFF.

Concerning this clone itself: Germline and genes: mouse. Read coverage stops 1 residue before the CDR3 terminus; the germline J gene supplies the remainder. V is TRBV19 and J is TRBJ2-1, with 7 bases that match TRBD1. Trimming took 4 bases from V and 3 from J; bases not matched to a gene: 1. This CDR3 is 13 amino acids long. In germline, CDR1 is FNHDT, CDR2 SITEND (reference sequence). The part of the CDR3 DNA that was read is TGTGCCAGCAGTGCAGGGGGCTATGCTGAGCAGTTC. Translation: CASSAGGYAEQF. The full-length CDR3 reads as CASSAGGYAEQFF.

Of note for this clone: Mouse gene names and germline throughout. The read terminates 1 residue before the CDR3 end, so the remaining end is supplied by the germline J gene. This chain joins TRBV20 and TRBJ2-4, with a weak D call TRBD1 (5 bases). The length of the CDR3 is 13 residues. V gave up 0 bases and J gave up 4 bases, with 8 bases separating them. Germline V gives CDR1 GFQATS, CDR2 STVNSAI. The CDR3 loop is CGARDRQKNTLYF. The sequenced CDR3 bases are TGTGGTGCTAGGGATCGACAGAAAAACACCTTGTAC.

This clone was counted once. Mouse germline and gene names are used. The read falls 1 residue short of the CDR3 end, and the missing part is taken from the germline J gene. The rearrangement joins TRBV13-1 to TRBJ1-1; D unclear. This CDR3 is 14 amino acids long. The V gene's germline CDR1 is NSHNY and CDR2 SYGAGN. V was clipped by 3 bases and J by 0 bases, with 9 bases between them. Incomplete CDR3 DNA: TGTGCCAGCAGTGCCCCAGTTGCAAACACAGAAGTCTTC. Translated, it gives CASSAPVANTEVF. The whole CDR3 sequence reads CASSAPVANTEVFF.

Worth noting for this clone: Gene names are mouse gene names. The sequenced fragment ends 1 residue before the CDR3 boundary, so the rest is inferred from the germline J gene. The chain is built from TRBV20 and TRBJ2-3; D gene uncertain. There are 12 residues in the CDR3. CDR1 GFQATS and CDR2 STVNSAI come from the germline V gene. V was clipped by 1 base and J by 4 bases, with 6 bases between them. The CDR3 region is CGARGRSETLYF. The covered CDR3 bases are TGTGGTGCTAGGGGTCGGTCAGAAACGCTGTAT.

As to this clone: Mouse gene names and germline throughout. The read ends 1 residue before the CDR3 terminus; that terminus is restored from the germline J gene. The genes are TRBV19 and TRBJ2-5; 8 positions match TRBD2. CDR1 is FNHDT, CDR2 SITEND, per germline (reference sequence). The V gene end was trimmed by 5 bases and the J gene end by 0 bases; junction bases not matched to a gene: 8. The CDR3 contains 16 residues. The CDR3 is CASSIGLGLNQDTQYF. The part of the CDR3 DNA that was read is TGTGCCAGCAGCATCGGACTGGGTCTTAACCAAGACACCCAGTAC. The whole variable domain, remainder taken from reference TRBV19 and TRBJ2-5, is GGIITQTPKFLIGQEGQKLTLKCQQNFNHDTMYWYRQDSGKGLRLIYYSITENDLQKGDLSEGYDASREKKSSFSLTVTSAQKNEMAVFLCASSIGLGLNQDTQYFGPGTRLLVL.

Comment on this clone: Gene names follow the mouse nomenclature. The missing CDR3 end, 1 residue past where the read stops, is filled in from the germline J gene. The V gene is TRBV3, the J gene TRBJ1-6, with TRBD1 matching 12 bases. TRBJ1-6 is an ORF, with its function uncertain. V was clipped by 5 bases and J by 8 bases; unmatched bases: 7. Germline CDR1 is SNHLY and CDR2 is FYNGKV (reference sequence). The CDR3 has 16 amino acids. CDR3 sequence reads: CASSVPGQGADSPLYF. The part of the CDR3 DNA that was read is TGTGCCAGCAGCGTCCCGGGACAGGGGGCAGATTCGCCCCTCTAC.

This clone was seen only a few times. Gene names denote mouse genes. The CDR3 end is not reached by the read, which stops 1 residue before it; the germline J gene fills it in. The V call is TRBV2, the J call TRBJ2-7, with TRBD2 matching over 9 bases. The CDR3 runs to 15 residues. V shed 2 bases, J shed 3 bases, and the junction held 5 bases outside the gene matches. Germline V gene data show CDR1 as LGHNA and CDR2 as YSYQKL. The DNA read from the CDR3 is TGTGCCAGCAGCCAACTCCGGGACTGGGACTATGAACAGTAC. Its translation: CASSQLRDWDYEQY. The whole CDR3 region reads CASSQLRDWDYEQYF.

With regard to this clone: Mouse germline and gene names are used. Coverage ceases 1 residue before the CDR3 finishes, and the germline J gene fills in the end. The gene calls are TRBV5 and TRBJ2-5, with D perhaps matching TRBD1 (6 bases). Trimming cost V 4 bases and J 3 bases, with 8 bases left between them. The CDR3 is made up of 13 amino acids. Germline values: CDR1 LGHNA, CDR2 YNLKQL (reference sequence). Incomplete CDR3 DNA: TGTGCCAGCAGCCCGGGACATCAAGACACCCAGTAC. Translation: CASSPGHQDTQY. The full CDR3 protein is CASSPGHQDTQYF.

Points on this clone: Gene names are mouse gene names. The read is 1 residue too short to cover the CDR3 end, so that end is filled in from the germline J gene. The rearrangement joins TRBV14 to TRBJ2-5, with 7 bases matching TRBD2. The germline CDR1 and CDR2 sequences are SGHDT and FRDEAV. The length of the CDR3 is 14 residues. The trim removed 0 bases at V and 3 bases at J, leaving 1 base unmatched. The sequenced CDR3 bases are TGTGCCAGCAGTTTCTTCTGGGGGCAAGACACCCAGTAC. This encodes CASSFFWGQDTQY. The full CDR3 protein is CASSFFWGQDTQYF.

As concerns this clone: The gene symbols are mouse symbols. The observed sequence ends 1 residue before the CDR3 terminus, with the missing tail filled in from the germline J gene. This chain uses TRBV19 with TRBJ2-1, with D maybe TRBD1 (6 bases). Trimming took 4 bases from V and 0 from J, leaving 11 bases between them. Germline V gene sequence: CDR1 FNHDT, CDR2 SITEND (reference sequence). The CDR3 runs 15 residues. The CDR3 spells CASSHRDNNYAEQFF. The CDR3 DNA, read in part, is TGTGCCAGCAGTCACCGGGACAATAACTATGCTGAGCAGTTC.